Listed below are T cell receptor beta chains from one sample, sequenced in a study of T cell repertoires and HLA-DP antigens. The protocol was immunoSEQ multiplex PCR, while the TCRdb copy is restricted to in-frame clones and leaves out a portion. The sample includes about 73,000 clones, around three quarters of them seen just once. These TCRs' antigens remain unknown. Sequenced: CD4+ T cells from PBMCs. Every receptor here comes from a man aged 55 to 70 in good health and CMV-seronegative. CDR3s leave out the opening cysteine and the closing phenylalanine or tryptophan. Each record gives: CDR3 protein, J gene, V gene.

CDR3aa: ASNKQGWGEKLF; j_gene: TRBJ1-4; v_gene: TRBV7-9
CDR3aa: ASSYSEGWYEKLF; j_gene: TRBJ1-4; v_gene: TRBV6-8
CDR3aa: ASSLSGDYGYT; j_gene: TRBJ1-2; v_gene: TRBV7-2
CDR3aa: ASQKEGLYTGELF; j_gene: TRBJ2-2; v_gene: TRBV2
CDR3aa: ASSPAGYT; j_gene: TRBJ1-2; v_gene: TRBV19
CDR3aa: ASSGATTDTQY; j_gene: TRBJ2-3; v_gene: TRBV9
CDR3aa: ASSLGGQRQKLF; j_gene: TRBJ1-4; v_gene: TRBV5-1
CDR3aa: ASSIGAGALNEQF; j_gene: TRBJ2-1; v_gene: TRBV19
CDR3aa: ASSVVAGFKNIQY; j_gene: TRBJ2-4; v_gene: TRBV9
CDR3aa: ASSREGLLSGNTIY; j_gene: TRBJ1-3; v_gene: TRBV19
CDR3aa: AWSGKGGYT; j_gene: TRBJ1-2; v_gene: TRBV30
CDR3aa: ASSLEASGGETQY; j_gene: TRBJ2-5; v_gene: TRBV5-4
CDR3aa: ASSYARQSSYEQY; j_gene: TRBJ2-7; v_gene: TRBV6-6
CDR3aa: ASSLQPDLNTGELF; j_gene: TRBJ2-2; v_gene: TRBV5-1
CDR3aa: ASSEWGQETQY; j_gene: TRBJ2-5; v_gene: TRBV25-1
CDR3aa: ASSPSWGGYT; j_gene: TRBJ1-2; v_gene: TRBV28
CDR3aa: ASSLGLNTEAF; j_gene: TRBJ1-1; v_gene: TRBV11-2
CDR3aa: ASSGGQGAGEKLF; j_gene: TRBJ1-4; v_gene: TRBV10-2
CDR3aa: ASGRTGGAGDTQY; j_gene: TRBJ2-3; v_gene: TRBV28
CDR3aa: ASMGDGNTIY; j_gene: TRBJ1-3; v_gene: TRBV9
CDR3aa: ASSETSQTKNIQY; j_gene: TRBJ2-4; v_gene: TRBV2
CDR3aa: ASSTGGLSYNEQF; j_gene: TRBJ2-1; v_gene: TRBV13
CDR3aa: SVRDRVQETQY; j_gene: TRBJ2-5; v_gene: TRBV29-1
CDR3aa: ASSVGGVTEAF; j_gene: TRBJ1-1; v_gene: TRBV7-9
CDR3aa: ASSSPSGPDTQY; j_gene: TRBJ2-3; v_gene: TRBV7-2
CDR3aa: AWSPPGREKLF; j_gene: TRBJ1-4; v_gene: TRBV30